This TCR beta chain was observed in a study of blood T cell repertoires in COVID-19. The ends lost 0 bases at V and 7 bases at J; junction bases unmatched: 8. The CDR3 length is 15 residues. Germline CDR1 is LGHNA and CDR2 is YNFKEQ. Generated by immunoSEQ multiplex PCR, the TCRdb table keeps only in-frame clones and is missing some. The sample has 150,000 to 200,000 clones; approximately 87% are singletons. The TCR originated in a woman in her sixties or seventies with acute or convalescent COVID-19. Material: peripheral blood. The rearrangement joins TRBV4-2 to TRBJ1-2, with 7 bases fitting TRBD1. CDR3 sequence: CASSQELTGLSGYTF. For the CDR3, the DNA is TGTGCCAGCAGCCAAGAACTGACAGGGCTGAGTGGCTACACCTTC.